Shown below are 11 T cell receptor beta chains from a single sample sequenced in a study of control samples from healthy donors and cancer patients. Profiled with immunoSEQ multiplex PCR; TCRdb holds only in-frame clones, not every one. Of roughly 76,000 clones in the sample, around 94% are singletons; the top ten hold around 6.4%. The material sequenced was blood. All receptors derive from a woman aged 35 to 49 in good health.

The CDR3 loop reads CASSLGINTEAFF. CDR3 in DNA: TGTGCCAGCAGTTTAGGGATAAACACTGAAGCTTTCTTT. The chain couples TRBV12-3 or TRBV12-4 to TRBJ1-1; D is undetermined. V was cut by 1 base and J by 2 bases, with 5 bases left in between. This CDR3 is 13 amino acids long.

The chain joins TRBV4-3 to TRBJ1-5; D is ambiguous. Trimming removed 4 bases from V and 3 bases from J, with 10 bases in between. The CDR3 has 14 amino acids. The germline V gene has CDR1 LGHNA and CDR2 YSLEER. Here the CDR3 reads CASSRALVNQPQHF. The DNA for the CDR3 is TGCGCCAGCAGCCGGGCGTTGGTCAATCAGCCCCAGCATTTT.

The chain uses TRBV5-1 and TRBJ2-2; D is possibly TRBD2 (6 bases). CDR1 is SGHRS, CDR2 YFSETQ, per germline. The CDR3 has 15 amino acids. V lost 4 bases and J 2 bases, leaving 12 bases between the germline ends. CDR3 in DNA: TGCGCCAGCAGCGTAAGCGGACTAAACACCGGGGAGCTGTTTTTT. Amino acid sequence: CASSVSGLNTGELFF.

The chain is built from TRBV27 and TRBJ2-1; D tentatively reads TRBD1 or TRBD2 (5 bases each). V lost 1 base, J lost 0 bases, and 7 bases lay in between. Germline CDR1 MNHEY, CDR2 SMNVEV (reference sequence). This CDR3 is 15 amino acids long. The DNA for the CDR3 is TGTGCCAGCAGTTTATATGGGGGCTCCTACAATGAGCAGTTCTTC. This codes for CASSLYGGSYNEQFF.

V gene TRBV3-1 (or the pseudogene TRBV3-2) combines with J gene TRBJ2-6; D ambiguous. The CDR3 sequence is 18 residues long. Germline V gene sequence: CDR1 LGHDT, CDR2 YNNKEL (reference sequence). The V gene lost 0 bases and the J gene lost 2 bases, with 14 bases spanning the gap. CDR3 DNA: TGTGCCAGCAGCCAAGATTCCCCTTCGAGGACTGGGGCCAACGTCCTGACTTTC. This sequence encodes CASSQDSPSRTGANVLTF.

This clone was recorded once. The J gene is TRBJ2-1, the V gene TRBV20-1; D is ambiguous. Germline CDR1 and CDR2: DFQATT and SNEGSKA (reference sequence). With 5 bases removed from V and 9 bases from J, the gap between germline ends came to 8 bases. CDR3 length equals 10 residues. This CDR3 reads CSAAAIEQFF. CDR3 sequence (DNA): TGCAGTGCTGCCGCTATTGAGCAGTTCTTC.

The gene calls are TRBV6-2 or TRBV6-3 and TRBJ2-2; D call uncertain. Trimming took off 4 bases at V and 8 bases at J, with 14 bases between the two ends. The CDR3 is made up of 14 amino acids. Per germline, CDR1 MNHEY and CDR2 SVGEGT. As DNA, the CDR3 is TGTGCCAGCAGTTCCCGGAATCTAGGGGGGGAGCTGTTTTTT. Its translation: CASSSRNLGGELFF.

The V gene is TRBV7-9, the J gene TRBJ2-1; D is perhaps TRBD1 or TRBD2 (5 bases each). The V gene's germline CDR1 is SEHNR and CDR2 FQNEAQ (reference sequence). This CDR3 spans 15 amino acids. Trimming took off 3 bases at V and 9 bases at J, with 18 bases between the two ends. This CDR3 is CASSFTTRAQGEQFF. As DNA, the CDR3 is TGTGCCAGCAGCTTTACAACTAGGGCTCAGGGTGAGCAGTTCTTC.

The CDR3 region has the DNA TGCAGCGTTGAAGAGTATGGCTACACCTTC. As protein: CSVEEYGYTF. The chain joins TRBV29-1 to TRBJ1-2; D is unresolved. V was shortened by 0 bases and J by 5 bases, with 1 base between the two germline ends. This CDR3 region has 10 residues. Germline loops: CDR1 SQVTM, CDR2 ANQGSEA.

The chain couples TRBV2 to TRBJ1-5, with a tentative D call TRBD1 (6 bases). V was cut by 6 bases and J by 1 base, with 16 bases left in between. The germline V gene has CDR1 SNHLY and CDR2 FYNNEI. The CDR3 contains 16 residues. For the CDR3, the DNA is TGTGCCAGCAGAGAACATGGGGGCCCAAGCAATCAGCCCCAGCATTTT. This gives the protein CASREHGGPSNQPQHF.

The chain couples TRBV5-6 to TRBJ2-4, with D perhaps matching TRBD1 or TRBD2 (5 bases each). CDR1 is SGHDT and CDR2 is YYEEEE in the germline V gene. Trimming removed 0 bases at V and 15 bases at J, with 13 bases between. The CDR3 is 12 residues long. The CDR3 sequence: CASSLGLGVGYF. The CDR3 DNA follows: TGTGCCAGCAGCTTGGGGTTGGGGGTAGGGTACTTC.